Shown below are 3 T cell receptor beta chains from a single sample sequenced in a study of cytomegalovirus exposure and HLA in healthy donors. Repertoires were generated with immunoSEQ multiplex PCR, while TCRdb's copy carries only in-frame clones and drops some. The table has 150,000 or so clones, about nine tenths seen once. Sequenced input: PBMCs. The receptor set was obtained from a young man in good health and CMV-seropositive.

This clone has a handful of counts. The rearrangement links TRBV13 to TRBJ1-5; D perhaps matches TRBD1 (5 bases). Germline assignment: CDR1 PRHDT and CDR2 FYEKMQ (reference sequence). Trimming took off 2 bases at V and 6 bases at J, with 8 bases between the two ends. This CDR3 contains 13 residues. The CDR3 loop reads CASSLQGGQPQHF. The CDR3 DNA follows: TGTGCCAGCAGCTTACAGGGAGGTCAGCCCCAGCATTTT.

The V and J genes are TRBV5-4 and TRBJ1-1; no firm D call. In germline, CDR1 is SGHNT, CDR2 YYREEE (reference sequence). This CDR3 contains 14 residues. V lost 2 bases, J lost 4 bases, and 12 bases lay in between. The CDR3 sequence: CASSLRGAVTEAFF. The CDR3, as DNA: TGTGCCAGCAGCTTAAGAGGCGCGGTCACTGAAGCTTTCTTT.

V usage is TRBV11-2 and J usage is TRBJ1-2, with TRBD1 matching 10 bases. There are 14 residues in the CDR3. J was trimmed by 5 bases and V by 5 bases; bases with no gene match: 5. Germline values: CDR1 SGHAT, CDR2 FQNNGV. The DNA for the CDR3 is TGTGCCAGCAGCCCAGACAGGGGGCAGTATGGCTACACCTTC. Residues: CASSPDRGQYGYTF.